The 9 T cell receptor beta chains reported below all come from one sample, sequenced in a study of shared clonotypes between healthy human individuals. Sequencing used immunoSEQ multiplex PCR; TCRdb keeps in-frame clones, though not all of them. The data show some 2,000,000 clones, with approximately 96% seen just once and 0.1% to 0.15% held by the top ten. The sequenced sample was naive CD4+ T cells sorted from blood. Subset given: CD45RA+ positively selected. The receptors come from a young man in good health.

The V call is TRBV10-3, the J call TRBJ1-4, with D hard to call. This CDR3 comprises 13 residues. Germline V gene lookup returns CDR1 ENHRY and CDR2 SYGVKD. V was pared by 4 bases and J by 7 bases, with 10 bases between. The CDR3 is CAISASETEKLFF. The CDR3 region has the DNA TGTGCCATCAGTGCCTCGGAGACTGAAAAACTGTTTTTT.

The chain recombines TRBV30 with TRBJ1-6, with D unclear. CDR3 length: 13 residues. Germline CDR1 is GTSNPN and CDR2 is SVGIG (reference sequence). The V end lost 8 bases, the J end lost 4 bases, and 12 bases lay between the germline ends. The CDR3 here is CAVKTEYNSPLHF. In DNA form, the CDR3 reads TGTGCCGTAAAGACGGAATATAATTCACCCCTCCACTTT.

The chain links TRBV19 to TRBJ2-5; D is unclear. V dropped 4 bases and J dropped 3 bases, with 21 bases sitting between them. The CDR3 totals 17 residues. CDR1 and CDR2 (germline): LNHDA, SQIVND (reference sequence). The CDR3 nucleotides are TGTGCCAGTAGTAAAGACCCACTCACAACAATTGAAGAGACCCAGTACTTC. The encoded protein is CASSKDPLTTIEETQYF.

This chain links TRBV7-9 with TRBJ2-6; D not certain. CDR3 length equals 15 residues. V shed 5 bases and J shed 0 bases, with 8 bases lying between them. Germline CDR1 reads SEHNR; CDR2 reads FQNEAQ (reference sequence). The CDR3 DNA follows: TGTGCCAGCAGCCCCTCGCTCTCTGGGGCCAACGTCCTGACTTTC. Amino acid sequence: CASSPSLSGANVLTF.

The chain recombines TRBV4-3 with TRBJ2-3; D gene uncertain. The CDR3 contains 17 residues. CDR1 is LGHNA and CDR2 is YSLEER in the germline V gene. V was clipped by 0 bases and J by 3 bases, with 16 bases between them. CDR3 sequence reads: CASSQDGQGPRTDTQYF. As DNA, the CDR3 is TGCGCCAGCAGCCAAGACGGGCAAGGCCCTAGGACAGATACGCAGTATTTT.

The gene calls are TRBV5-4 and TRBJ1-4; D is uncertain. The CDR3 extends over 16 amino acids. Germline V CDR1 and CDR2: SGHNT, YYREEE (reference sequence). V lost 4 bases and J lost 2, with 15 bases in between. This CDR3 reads CASSDAKGLTNEKLFF. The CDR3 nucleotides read TGTGCCAGCAGCGATGCCAAAGGCTTGACTAATGAAAAACTGTTTTTT.

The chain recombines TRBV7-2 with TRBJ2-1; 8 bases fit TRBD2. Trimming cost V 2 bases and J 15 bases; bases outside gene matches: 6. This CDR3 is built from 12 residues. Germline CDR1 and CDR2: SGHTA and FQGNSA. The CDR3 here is CASSLILAERFF. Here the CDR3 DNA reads TGTGCCAGCAGCTTAATACTAGCGGAAAGGTTCTTC.

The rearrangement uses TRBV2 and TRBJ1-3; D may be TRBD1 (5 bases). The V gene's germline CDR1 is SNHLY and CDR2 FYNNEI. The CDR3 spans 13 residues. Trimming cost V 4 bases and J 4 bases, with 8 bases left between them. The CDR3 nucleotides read TGTGCCAGCAGTGGCCCAGGGGGAAACACCATATATTTT. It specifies CASSGPGGNTIYF.

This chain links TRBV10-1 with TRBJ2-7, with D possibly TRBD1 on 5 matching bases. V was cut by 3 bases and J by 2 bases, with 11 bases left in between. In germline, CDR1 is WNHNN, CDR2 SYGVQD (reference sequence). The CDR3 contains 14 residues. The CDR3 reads CASSEYAGPYEQYF. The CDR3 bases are TGCGCCAGCAGTGAATATGCAGGGCCCTACGAGCAGTACTTC.